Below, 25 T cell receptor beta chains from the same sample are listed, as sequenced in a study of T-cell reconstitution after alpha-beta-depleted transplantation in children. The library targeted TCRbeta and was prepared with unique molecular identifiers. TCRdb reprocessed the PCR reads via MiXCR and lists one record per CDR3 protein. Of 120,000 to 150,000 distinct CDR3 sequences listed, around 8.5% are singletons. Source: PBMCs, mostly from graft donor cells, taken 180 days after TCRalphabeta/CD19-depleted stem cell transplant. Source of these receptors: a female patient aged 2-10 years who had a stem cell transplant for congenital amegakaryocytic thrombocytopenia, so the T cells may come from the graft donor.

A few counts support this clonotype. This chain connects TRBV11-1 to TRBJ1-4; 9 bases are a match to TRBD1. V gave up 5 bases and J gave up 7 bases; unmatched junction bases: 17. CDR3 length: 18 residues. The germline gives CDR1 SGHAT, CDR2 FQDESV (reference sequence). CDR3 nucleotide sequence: TGTGCCAGCAGCCCTCCGTACGGACAGGGGAAATTAGGTGAAAAACTGTTTTTT. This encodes CASSPPYGQGKLGEKLFF.

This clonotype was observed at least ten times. CDR3 coding DNA: TGTGCCAGCAGTACCTACAGGAGGGATGTATATGGCTACACCTTC. As protein: CASSTYRRDVYGYTF. The chain is built from TRBV27 and TRBJ1-2, with D possibly matching TRBD1 (5 bases). The length of the CDR3 is 15 residues. Between the trimmed V and J ends, which lost 5 bases and 5 bases, there was a span of 18 bases. Germline-derived CDR1 and CDR2 are MNHEY and SMNVEV (reference sequence).

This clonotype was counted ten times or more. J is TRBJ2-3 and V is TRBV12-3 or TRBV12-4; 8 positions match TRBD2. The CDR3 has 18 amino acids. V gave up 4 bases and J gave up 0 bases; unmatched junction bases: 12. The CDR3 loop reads CASSSLIKSGGSTDTQYF. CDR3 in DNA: TGTGCCAGCAGTTCCCTAATAAAAAGCGGGGGTAGCACAGATACGCAGTATTTT.

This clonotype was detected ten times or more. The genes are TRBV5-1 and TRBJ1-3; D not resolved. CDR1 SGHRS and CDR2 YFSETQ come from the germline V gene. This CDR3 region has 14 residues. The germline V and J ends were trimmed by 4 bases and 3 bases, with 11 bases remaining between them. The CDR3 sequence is CASSRRGVGNTIYF. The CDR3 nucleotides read TGCGCCAGCAGCCGCCGCGGAGTTGGAAACACCATATATTTT.

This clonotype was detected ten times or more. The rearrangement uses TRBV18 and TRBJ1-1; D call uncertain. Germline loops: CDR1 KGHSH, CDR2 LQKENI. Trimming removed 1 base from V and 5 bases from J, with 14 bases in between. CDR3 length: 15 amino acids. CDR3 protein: CASSPHQVPETEAFF. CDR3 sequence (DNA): TGTGCCAGCTCACCACATCAGGTGCCGGAGACTGAAGCTTTCTTT.

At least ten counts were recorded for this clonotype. The CDR3 is CATSRDPGTGTRWETQYF. The CDR3 DNA follows: TGTGCCACCAGCAGAGATCCCGGGACAGGGACACGTTGGGAGACCCAGTACTTC. J is TRBJ2-5 and V is TRBV15, with 9 bases identical to TRBD1. Germline V lookup: CDR1 LNHNV, CDR2 YYDKDF (reference sequence). Unmatched junction bases numbered 13, after V lost 0 bases and J lost 5 bases. The CDR3 covers 18 residues.

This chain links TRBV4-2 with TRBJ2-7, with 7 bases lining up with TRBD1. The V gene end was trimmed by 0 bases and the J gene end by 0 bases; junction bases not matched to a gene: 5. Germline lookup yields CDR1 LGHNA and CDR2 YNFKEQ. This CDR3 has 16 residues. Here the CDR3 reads CASSQDLGDSSYEQYF. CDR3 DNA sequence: TGTGCCAGCAGCCAAGATCTCGGGGACAGCTCCTACGAGCAGTACTTC.

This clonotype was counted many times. CDR3 bases: TGCAGTGCTAGTCCGCCGTACAATGAGCAGTTCTTC. It encodes CSASPPYNEQFF. The chain carries TRBV20-1 and TRBJ2-1, with D unresolved. Per germline, CDR1 DFQATT and CDR2 SNEGSKA (reference sequence). This CDR3 region has 12 residues. V lost 3 bases to trimming and J lost 4 bases, with 7 bases between them.

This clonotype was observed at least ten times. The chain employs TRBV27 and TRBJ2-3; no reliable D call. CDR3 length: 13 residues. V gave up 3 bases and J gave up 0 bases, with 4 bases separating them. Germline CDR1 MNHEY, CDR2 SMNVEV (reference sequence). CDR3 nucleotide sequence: TGTGCCAGCAGTTTTCAGAGCACAGATACGCAGTATTTT. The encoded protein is CASSFQSTDTQYF.

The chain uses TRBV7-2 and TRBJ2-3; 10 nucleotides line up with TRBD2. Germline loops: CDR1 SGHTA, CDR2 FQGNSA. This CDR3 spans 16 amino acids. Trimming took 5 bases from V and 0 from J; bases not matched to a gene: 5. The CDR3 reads CASSPSGRGSTDTQYF. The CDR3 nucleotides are TGTGCCAGCAGCCCAAGCGGGAGGGGGAGCACAGATACGCAGTATTTT.

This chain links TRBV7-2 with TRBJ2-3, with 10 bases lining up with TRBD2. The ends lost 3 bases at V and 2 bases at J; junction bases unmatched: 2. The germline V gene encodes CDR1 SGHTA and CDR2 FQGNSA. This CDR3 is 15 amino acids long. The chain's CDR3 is CASSFTSGNTDTQYF. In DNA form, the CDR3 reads TGTGCCAGCAGCTTTACTAGCGGGAACACAGATACGCAGTATTTT.

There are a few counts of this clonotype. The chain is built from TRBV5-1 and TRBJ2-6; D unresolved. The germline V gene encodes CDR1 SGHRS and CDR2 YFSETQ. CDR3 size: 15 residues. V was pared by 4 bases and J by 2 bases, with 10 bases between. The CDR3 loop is CASSPSGPGANVLTF. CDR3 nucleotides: TGCGCCAGCAGCCCCTCCGGCCCTGGGGCCAACGTCCTGACTTTC.

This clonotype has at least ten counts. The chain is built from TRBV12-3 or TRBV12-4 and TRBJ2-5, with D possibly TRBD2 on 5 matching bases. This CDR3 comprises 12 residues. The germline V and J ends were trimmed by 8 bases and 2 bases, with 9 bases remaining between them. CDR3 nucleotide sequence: TGTGCCAGCTCCGGGGTACAAGAGACCCAGTACTTC. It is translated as CASSGVQETQYF.

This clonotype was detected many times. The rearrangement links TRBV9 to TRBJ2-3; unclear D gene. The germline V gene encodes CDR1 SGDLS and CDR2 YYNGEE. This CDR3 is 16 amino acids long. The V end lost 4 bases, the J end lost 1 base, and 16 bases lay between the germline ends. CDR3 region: CASSPRRTLGTDTQYF. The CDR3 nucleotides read TGTGCCAGCAGCCCCCGACGGACGCTGGGCACAGATACGCAGTATTTT.

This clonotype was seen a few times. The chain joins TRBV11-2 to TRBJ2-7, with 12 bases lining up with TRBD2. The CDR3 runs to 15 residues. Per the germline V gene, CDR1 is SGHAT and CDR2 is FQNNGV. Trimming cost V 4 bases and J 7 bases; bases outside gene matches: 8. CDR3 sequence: CASSSHPGTSGEQYF. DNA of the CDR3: TGTGCCAGCAGCTCCCACCCGGGGACTAGCGGGGAGCAGTACTTC.

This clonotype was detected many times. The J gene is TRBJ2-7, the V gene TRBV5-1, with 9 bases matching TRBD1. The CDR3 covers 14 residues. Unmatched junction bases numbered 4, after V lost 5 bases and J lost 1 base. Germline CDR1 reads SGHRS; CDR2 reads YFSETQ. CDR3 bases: TGCGCCAGCAGGACCGGGACAGGGTCCTACGAGCAGTACTTC. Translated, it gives CASRTGTGSYEQYF. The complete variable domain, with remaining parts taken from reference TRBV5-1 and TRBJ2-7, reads KAGVTQTPRYLIKTRGQQVTLSCSPISGHRSVSWYQQTPGQGLQFLFEYFSETQRNKGNFPGRFSGRQFSNSRSEMNVSTLELGDSALYLCASRTGTGSYEQYFGPGTRLTVT.

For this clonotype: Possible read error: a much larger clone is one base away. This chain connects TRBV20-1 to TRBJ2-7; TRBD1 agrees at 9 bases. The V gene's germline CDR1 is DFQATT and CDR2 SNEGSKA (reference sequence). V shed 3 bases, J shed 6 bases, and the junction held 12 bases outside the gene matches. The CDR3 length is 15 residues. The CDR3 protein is CSARGQGGKFGEQYF. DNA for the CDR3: TGCAGTGCTAGGGGACAGGGCGGGAAGTTTGGCGAGCAGTACTTC.

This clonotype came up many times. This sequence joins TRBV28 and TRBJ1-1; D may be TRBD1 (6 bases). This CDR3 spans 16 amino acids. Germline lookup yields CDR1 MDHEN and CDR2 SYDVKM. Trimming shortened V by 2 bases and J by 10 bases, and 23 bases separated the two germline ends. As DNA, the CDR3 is TGTGCCAGCAGTTTAAAGGATCGCAAGGGGGTCCTTAGAGCTTTCTTT. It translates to CASSLKDRKGVLRAFF.

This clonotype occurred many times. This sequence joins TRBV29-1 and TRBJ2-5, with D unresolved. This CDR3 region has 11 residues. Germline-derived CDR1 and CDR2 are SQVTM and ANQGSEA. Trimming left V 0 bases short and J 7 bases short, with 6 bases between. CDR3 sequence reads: CSVEDLGTQYF. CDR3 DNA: TGCAGCGTTGAAGATCTTGGGACCCAGTACTTC.

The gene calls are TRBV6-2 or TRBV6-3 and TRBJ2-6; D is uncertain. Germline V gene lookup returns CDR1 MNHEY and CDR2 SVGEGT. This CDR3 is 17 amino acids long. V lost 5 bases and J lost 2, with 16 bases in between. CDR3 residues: CASSTYRPGPGANVLTF. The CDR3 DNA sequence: TGTGCCAGCAGTACCTATAGACCAGGCCCTGGGGCCAACGTCCTGACTTTC.

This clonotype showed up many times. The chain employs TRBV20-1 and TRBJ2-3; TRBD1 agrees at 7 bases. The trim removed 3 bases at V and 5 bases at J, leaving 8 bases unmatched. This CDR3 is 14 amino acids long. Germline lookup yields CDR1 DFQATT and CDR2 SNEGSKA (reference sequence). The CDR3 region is CSASPGQVLDTQYF. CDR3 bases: TGCAGTGCTAGTCCAGGACAGGTTTTAGATACGCAGTATTTT.

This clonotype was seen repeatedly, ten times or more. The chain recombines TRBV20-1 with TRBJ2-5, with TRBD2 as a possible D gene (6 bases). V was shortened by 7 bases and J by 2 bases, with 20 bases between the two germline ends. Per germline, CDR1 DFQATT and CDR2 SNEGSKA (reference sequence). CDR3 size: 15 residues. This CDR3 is CSEFKEGPRQETQYF. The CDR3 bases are TGCAGTGAGTTCAAGGAGGGACCGCGACAAGAGACCCAGTACTTC.

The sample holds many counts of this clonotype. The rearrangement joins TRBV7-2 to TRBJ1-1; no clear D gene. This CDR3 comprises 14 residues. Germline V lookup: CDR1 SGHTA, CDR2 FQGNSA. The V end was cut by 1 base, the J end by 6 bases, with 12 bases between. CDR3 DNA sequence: TGTGCCAGCAGCTTAGTGTTTAGGACGGCTGAAGCTTTCTTT. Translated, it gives CASSLVFRTAEAFF. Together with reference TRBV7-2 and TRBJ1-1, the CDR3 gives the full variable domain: GAGVSQSPSNKVTEKGKDVELRCDPISGHTALYWYRQSLGQGLEFLIYFQGNSAPDKSGLPSDRFSAERTGGSVSTLTIQRTQQEDSAVYLCASSLVFRTAEAFFGQGTRLTVV.

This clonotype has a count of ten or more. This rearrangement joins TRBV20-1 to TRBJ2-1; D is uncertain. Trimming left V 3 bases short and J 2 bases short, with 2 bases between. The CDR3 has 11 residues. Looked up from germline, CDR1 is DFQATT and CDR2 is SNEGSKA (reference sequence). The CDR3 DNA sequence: TGCAGTGCTAGCCCCTACAATGAGCAGTTCTTC. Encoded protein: CSASPYNEQFF.

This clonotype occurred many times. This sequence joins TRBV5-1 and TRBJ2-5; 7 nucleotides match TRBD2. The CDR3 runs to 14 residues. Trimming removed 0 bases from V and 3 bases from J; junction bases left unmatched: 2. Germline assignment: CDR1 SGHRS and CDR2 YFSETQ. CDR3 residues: CASSLVLAEETQYF. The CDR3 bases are TGCGCCAGCAGCTTGGTCCTAGCGGAAGAGACCCAGTACTTC.